This entry features one T cell receptor beta chain sequence. The clone's antigen remains unknown. No per-base quality is available; no much larger clone lies one base away. Enrolling through a virtual design, the prospective study's participants ranged in age from roughly 18 to 95 years and lived across roughly 23 United States geographic areas. In the prospective study, cohorts were assigned on the basis of participant-reported clinical history obtained from a screening survey and a study questionnaire. In the prospective study, mobile phlebotomists collected whole blood, serum and a nasopharyngeal or oropharyngeal swab from each participant. Additional blood draws and questionnaires over an approximately 2-month period could optionally be provided by prospective study participants. Before DNA extraction, blood samples from the prospective study were shipped at room temperature or frozen. The data derive from a study of blood T cell repertoires in COVID-19 (dated by TCRdb to 2018 to 2021). About the study as a whole: ImmuneRACE Cohort 3 recovered participants were defined by two consecutive negative NP/OP PCR tests, healthcare professional clearance, or symptom resolution. Collaborator samples came from the United States, Italy and Spain and covered acute and convalescent phases of COVID-19. The prospective study material was composed of cDNA or gDNA derived from T cells, B-cell-depleted T cells, or PBMCs. Deeply sampled blood TCRbeta repertoires from subjects exposed to, actively infected with, or recovered from COVID-19 were included in the dataset. A freely available public database, intended as a resource for researchers studying the immune response to SARS-CoV-2, is where the repertoires were released. Samples came from the ongoing ImmuneRACE study (first 160 participants) plus 1,254 subjects from 6 global collaborators. The sample metadata nearly always contained a de-identified subject ID, COVID-19 status, age in years and sex. HLA class I and class II types, where available, came from metadata supplied by the sample provider rather than from assay-based typing. Overall results and qualifications from the work: How much clinical and demographic metadata was included differed by source and by participant, and the metadata was provided uncurated.

TCRbeta CDR3 regions were amplified from genomic DNA using the immunoSEQ Assay, a bias-controlled multiplex PCR. The original methods were these. Nucleated cell counts per sample were estimated from amplification of reference gene primers within the assay. Sequence reads were collapsed and filtered to measure the absolute abundance of every unique TCRbeta CDR3 rearrangement. Productive Simpson clonality was computed per sample as the square root of Simpson's diversity index over productive rearrangements. Not all clones reach the TCRdb copy of this immuneACCESS table, which keeps in-frame sequences only. Checked studies attribute under half of the gap to unresolved V genes and leave the rest unexplained. V and J calls and clone size are given by that table; D and trimming were obtained from the DNA. The sample table lists roughly 150,000 clones, around 80% of them with a count of one. Around 20% of the sample belongs to the ten largest clones.

From a lookup of the germline V gene (reference sequence), CDR1 and CDR2 are SGHNT and YYREEE. V is pruned by 2 bases and J by 4 bases, leaving 11 bases of the junction without a gene match. The CDR3 covers 17 residues, taking in both the cysteine and the phenylalanine. The read is trimmed to its CDR3 DNA, 51 bases read in frame from base 1. This clonotype was sampled from a woman aged 70-85 years in a cohort exposed to, infected with or recovered from COVID-19 (not recorded which). Material: PBMCs or T cells enriched from blood (not recorded which). The rearrangement combines TRBV5-4 with TRBJ2-2; 7 middle bases align to TRBD2. Here is the DNA: TGTGCCAGCAGCTTTCAAACCCACAGCGGGATCACCGGGGAGCTGTTTTTT. It specifies CASSFQTHSGITGELFF.